The clone carrying this T cell receptor (beta chain) was seen many times. Antigen unknown. Absent ophthalmopathy progression within 18 months defined stable Graves' hyperthyroidism. Amplified TCR beta CDR3 regions came from RNA transcripts. The TCR CDR3 first-round RT-PCR relied on the HTBI primer set. Via MiXCR, TCRdb re-called the multiplex PCR reads, giving one row per CDR3 protein. The data contain 600,000 to 900,000 distinct CDR3 sequences, 15% to 20% of them singletons. The data were taken from a study of T cells in Graves' hyperthyroidism and ophthalmopathy. Findings and limits, study-wide: Blood also held most thyroid clonotypes expanded beyond 0.001.

With V trimmed by 3 bases and J by 4 bases, 3 bases remained unmatched. The CDR3 consists of 13 residues. Germline-derived CDR1 and CDR2 are SGDLS and YYNGEE. The sample consisted of blood. The sequence derives from a man aged 18 to 30 with Graves' hyperthyroidism. The rearrangement links TRBV9 to TRBJ1-1, with TRBD1 matching over 7 bases. The DNA of the CDR3 is TGTGCCAGCAGCGCCCACAGGGGCACTGAAGCTTTCTTT. It translates to CASSAHRGTEAFF.